A single sample is the source of the 17 T cell receptor beta chains below, sequenced in a study of human T cells and chemical hapten exposure. Time point of the sample: patch test 1, 2 weeks after DPC sensitization. Treatment meaning: therapeutic diphenylcyclopropenone sensitization with weekly scalp DPC. TCRdb called the RACE reads again in MiXCR, with one record for every CDR3 protein. The sample consists of 300,000 to 350,000 distinct CDR3 sequences, under 8% of them appearing once. The sample was whole blood, taken in connection with sensitization to the hapten diphenylcyclopropenone (DPC). Receptor source: a woman under 30 with alopecia areata. Some clones in this sample may be carry-over from other donors' samples.

This clonotype occurred many times. The chain has TRBV5-6 and TRBJ1-1; perhaps TRBD1 as D (5 bases). V lost 0 bases to trimming and J lost 7 bases, with 7 bases between them. CDR1 and CDR2 from the germline V gene are SGHDT and YYEEEE. There are 12 residues in the CDR3. The CDR3, as DNA: TGTGCCAGCAGCTTGGGGAGGGGTGAAGCTTTCTTT. Its protein is CASSLGRGEAFF.

This clonotype was counted only a few times. This chain connects TRBV5-6 to TRBJ1-2; maybe TRBD1 (6 bases). The germline gives CDR1 SGHDT, CDR2 YYEEEE. Trimming shortened V by 3 bases and J by 6 bases, and 6 bases separated the two germline ends. The CDR3 loop spans 11 amino acids. CDR3 bases: TGTGCCAGCAGCTGGACAGATGGCTACACCTTC. Translated: CASSWTDGYTF. The full variable domain, completed using reference TRBV5-6 and TRBJ1-2, is DAGVTQSPTHLIKTRGQQVTLRCSPKSGHDTVSWYQQALGQGPQFIFQYYEEEERQRGNFPDRFSGHQFPNYSSELNVNALLLGDSALYLCASSWTDGYTFGSGTRLTVV.

The V call is TRBV28, the J call TRBJ1-4; tentative D call: TRBD1 (5 bases). The CDR3 has 14 amino acids. Trimming took off 3 bases at V and 8 bases at J, with 13 bases between the two ends. The V gene's germline CDR1 is MDHEN and CDR2 SYDVKM. This CDR3 reads CASSFEGVGEKLFF. CDR3 sequence (DNA): TGTGCCAGCAGTTTCGAAGGGGTCGGCGAAAAACTGTTTTTT.

This clonotype was recorded a few times. V is TRBV4-1 and J is TRBJ2-1; D perhaps matches TRBD2 (6 bases). The CDR3 length is 14 residues. Between the trimmed V and J ends, which lost 0 bases and 6 bases, there was a span of 9 bases. CDR1 and CDR2 from the germline V gene are MGHRA and YSYEKL. The CDR3 here is CASSQDPGGNEQFF. The CDR3, as DNA: TGCGCCAGCAGCCAAGATCCCGGGGGCAATGAGCAGTTCTTC.

As DNA, the CDR3 is TGTGCCAGCAGCCCCGACAAGAGGGACTGGTACAATGAGCAGTTCTTC. The encoded protein is CASSPDKRDWYNEQFF. This chain links TRBV13 with TRBJ2-1; maybe TRBD2 (6 bases). V lost 5 bases to trimming and J lost 4 bases, with 18 bases between them. The CDR3 loop spans 16 amino acids. The germline V gene encodes CDR1 PRHDT and CDR2 FYEKMQ (reference sequence).

This clonotype was seen more than once but under ten times. The genes are TRBV20-1 and TRBJ1-4; possibly TRBD1 for D (6 bases). V was pared by 5 bases and J by 6 bases, with 13 bases between. Germline CDR1 DFQATT, CDR2 SNEGSKA (reference sequence). The CDR3 contains 13 residues. CDR3 nucleotides: TGCAGTGCTCCCCAGGGGCGGGATGAAAAACTGTTTTTT. Protein product: CSAPQGRDEKLFF.

This clonotype was found a few times. The chain couples TRBV6-6 to TRBJ2-7; 10 bases agree with TRBD1. The J segment lost 0 bases and the V segment lost 6 bases, leaving 8 bases of the junction unmatched. The germline V gene has CDR1 MNHNY and CDR2 SVGAGI (reference sequence). There are 16 residues in the CDR3. CDR3 sequence (DNA): TGTGCCAGCAGCCGCCGACAGGGGGCCAGCTCCTACGAGCAGTACTTC. It yields the protein CASSRRQGASSYEQYF.

In this sample, this clonotype turned up a few times. V usage is TRBV7-6 and J usage is TRBJ2-2; tentative D call: TRBD1 (5 bases). V was pared by 1 base and J by 6 bases, with 12 bases between. The CDR3 is made up of 15 amino acids. From germline, CDR1 is SGHVS and CDR2 FNYEAQ. The CDR3 sequence is CASSLVAGWSGELFF. The CDR3 DNA follows: TGTGCCAGCAGCTTAGTAGCAGGGTGGTCCGGGGAGCTGTTTTTT. Complete variable domain (other parts from reference TRBV7-6 and TRBJ2-2): GAGVSQSPRYKVTKRGQDVALRCDPISGHVSLYWYRQALGQGPEFLTYFNYEAQQDKSGLPNDRFSAERPEGSISTLTIQRTEQRDSAMYRCASSLVAGWSGELFFGEGSRLTVL.

V gene TRBV14 combines with J gene TRBJ2-1, with D perhaps matching TRBD2 (5 bases). Germline V CDR1 and CDR2: SGHDN, FVKESK. V gave up 3 bases and J gave up 3 bases, with 9 bases separating them. The CDR3 is 14 amino acids. CDR3 DNA: TGTGCCAGCAGCCAGAGGGCCGGCTACAATGAGCAGTTCTTC. It translates to CASSQRAGYNEQFF.

This clonotype has ten or more counts. The chain joins TRBV20-1 to TRBJ2-3; D ambiguous. The CDR3 spans 13 residues. V was shortened by 3 bases and J by 1 base, with 8 bases between the two germline ends. Per the germline V gene, CDR1 is DFQATT and CDR2 is SNEGSKA (reference sequence). The chain's CDR3 is CSARSIGTDTQYF. CDR3 sequence (DNA): TGCAGTGCTAGGTCTATAGGCACAGATACGCAGTATTTT.

This clonotype was picked up many times. V and J are TRBV7-8 and TRBJ2-5; the D call may be TRBD1 or TRBD2 (5 bases each). Trimming pared 4 bases from V and 4 bases from J, leaving 19 bases between. Germline V CDR1 and CDR2: SGHVS, FQNEAQ. This CDR3 spans 16 amino acids. The CDR3 here is CASSYASVGVIETQYF. CDR3 coding DNA: TGTGCCAGCAGCTACGCCTCCGTGGGGGTTATAGAGACCCAGTACTTC. Looking up the rest from reference TRBV7-8 and TRBJ2-5 gives the full variable domain: GAGVSQSPRYKVAKRGQDVALRCDPISGHVSLFWYQQALGQGPEFLTYFQNEAQLDKSGLPSDRFFAERPEGSVSTLKIQRTQQEDSAVYLCASSYASVGVIETQYFGPGTRLLVL.

This clonotype was detected only a few times. The chain is built from TRBV10-3 and TRBJ2-1; no clear D gene. The CDR3 totals 15 residues. Germline assignment: CDR1 ENHRY and CDR2 SYGVKD. Trimming removed 6 bases at V and 2 bases at J, with 14 bases between. The CDR3 nucleotides are TGTGCCATCAGCCCAGCCGACTCGACCTACAATGAGCAGTTCTTC. Its protein is CAISPADSTYNEQFF.

This rearrangement joins TRBV20-1 to TRBJ1-2; 7 bases align to TRBD1. The V gene end was trimmed by 6 bases and the J gene end by 0 bases; junction bases not matched to a gene: 10. Germline lookup yields CDR1 DFQATT and CDR2 SNEGSKA (reference sequence). CDR3 length equals 15 residues. CDR3 residues: CSAKGQRSANYGYTF. The CDR3 nucleotides read TGCAGTGCCAAGGGACAGCGATCGGCTAACTATGGCTACACCTTC.

This clonotype was seen at least ten times. V usage is TRBV12-5 and J usage is TRBJ2-3, with TRBD1 matching over 7 bases. Germline assignment: CDR1 LGHNT and CDR2 FRNRAP. The trim removed 3 bases at V and 1 base at J, leaving 10 bases unmatched. CDR3 length: 17 amino acids. The CDR3 bases are TGTGCTAGTGGTTTTTGCCGGGGACAGACCTGCACAGATACGCAGTATTTT. It yields the protein CASGFCRGQTCTDTQYF.

This clonotype was seen only a few times. This sequence joins TRBV5-4 and TRBJ2-3, with 13 bases lining up with TRBD2. The V gene end was trimmed by 4 bases and the J gene end by 2 bases; junction bases not matched to a gene: 10. The CDR3 runs to 18 residues. Germline CDR1 is SGHNT and CDR2 is YYREEE (reference sequence). The CDR3 nucleotides read TGTGCCAGCAGCCGGACTAGCGGGGGCCGGAGGTACACAGATACGCAGTATTTT. Protein: CASSRTSGGRRYTDTQYF.

This chain joins TRBV7-9 and TRBJ1-1, with no clear D. V was shortened by 2 bases and J by 4 bases, with 11 bases between the two germline ends. The CDR3 loop spans 14 amino acids. The germline CDR1 and CDR2 sequences are SEHNR and FQNEAQ (reference sequence). The CDR3 DNA is TGTGCCAGCAGCTTAACAAAAGTTGGCACTGAAGCTTTCTTT. Encoded protein: CASSLTKVGTEAFF.

This chain links TRBV9 with TRBJ2-1; weak D call: TRBD2 (7 bases). V lost 2 bases, J lost 0 bases, and 12 bases lay in between. This CDR3 region has 16 residues. CDR1 SGDLS and CDR2 YYNGEE come from the germline V gene. The DNA of the CDR3 is TGTGCCAGCAGCGTGGACGGGGGGCGCTCCTACAATGAGCAGTTCTTC. It yields the protein CASSVDGGRSYNEQFF.